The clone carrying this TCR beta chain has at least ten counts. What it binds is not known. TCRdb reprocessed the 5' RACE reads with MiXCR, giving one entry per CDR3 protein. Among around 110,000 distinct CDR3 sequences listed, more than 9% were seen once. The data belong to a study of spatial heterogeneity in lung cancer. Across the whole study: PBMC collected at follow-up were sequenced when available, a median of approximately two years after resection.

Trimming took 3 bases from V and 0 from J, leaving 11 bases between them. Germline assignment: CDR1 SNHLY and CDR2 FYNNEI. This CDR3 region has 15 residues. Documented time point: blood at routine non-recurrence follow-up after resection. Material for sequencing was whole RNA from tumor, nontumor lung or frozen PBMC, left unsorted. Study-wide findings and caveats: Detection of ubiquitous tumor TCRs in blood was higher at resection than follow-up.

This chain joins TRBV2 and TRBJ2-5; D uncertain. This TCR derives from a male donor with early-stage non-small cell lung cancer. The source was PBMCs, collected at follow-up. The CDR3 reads CASSENSIYQETQYF. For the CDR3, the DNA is TGTGCCAGCAGTGAGAACTCCATTTACCAAGAGACCCAGTACTTC. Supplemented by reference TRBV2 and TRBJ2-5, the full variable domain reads EPEVTQTPSHQVTQMGQEVILRCVPISNHLYFYWYRQILGQKVEFLVSFYNNEISEKSEIFDDQFSVERPDGSNFTLKIRSTKLEDSAMYFCASSENSIYQETQYFGPGTRLLVL.